Shown below are 3 T cell receptor beta chains from a single sample sequenced in a study of blood T cells in healthy people across ages. Alongside a J-beta primer mix, a sample-barcoded 5' primer served in a second PCR lasting about 6 to 12 cycles. Via MiXCR, TCRdb re-called the 5' RACE reads, giving one row per CDR3 protein. The sample lists 600,000 or so distinct CDR3 sequences, 25% to 30% seen once, with about a sixth in the top ten. The sequencing input was blood. The receptors here all came from a woman aged 80 or over in good health.

The table lists this clonotype with many counts. The V and J genes are TRBV7-3 and TRBJ2-5; 9 bases match TRBD2. Germline V gives CDR1 SGHTA, CDR2 FQGTGA. After removal of 3 bases from V and 5 bases from J, the junction contained 7 bases not matched to a gene. CDR3 length equals 15 residues. The DNA of the CDR3 is TGTGCCAGCAGCTTCGCGGGGGGGCCGGATGAGACCCAGTACTTC. This sequence encodes CASSFAGGPDETQYF.

This clonotype was recorded many times. This sequence joins TRBV6-2 or TRBV6-3 and TRBJ2-5; D is unclear. The germline V and J ends were trimmed by 0 bases and 4 bases, with 3 bases remaining between them. Germline V lookup: CDR1 MNHEY, CDR2 SVGEGT. The CDR3 is 12 amino acids. CDR3: CASSYSTETQYF. The CDR3, as DNA: TGTGCCAGCAGTTACTCGACAGAGACCCAGTACTTC.

This clonotype has a count of ten or more. This sequence joins TRBV27 and TRBJ2-3; the match to TRBD2 covers 8 bases. Trimming removed 5 bases from V and 0 bases from J; junction bases left unmatched: 16. Germline CDR1 MNHEY, CDR2 SMNVEV (reference sequence). The CDR3 runs to 19 residues. The chain's CDR3 is CASSPYRGLAGVSTDTQYF. As DNA, the CDR3 is TGTGCCAGCAGTCCTTATCGGGGGCTAGCGGGCGTTAGCACAGATACGCAGTATTTT.